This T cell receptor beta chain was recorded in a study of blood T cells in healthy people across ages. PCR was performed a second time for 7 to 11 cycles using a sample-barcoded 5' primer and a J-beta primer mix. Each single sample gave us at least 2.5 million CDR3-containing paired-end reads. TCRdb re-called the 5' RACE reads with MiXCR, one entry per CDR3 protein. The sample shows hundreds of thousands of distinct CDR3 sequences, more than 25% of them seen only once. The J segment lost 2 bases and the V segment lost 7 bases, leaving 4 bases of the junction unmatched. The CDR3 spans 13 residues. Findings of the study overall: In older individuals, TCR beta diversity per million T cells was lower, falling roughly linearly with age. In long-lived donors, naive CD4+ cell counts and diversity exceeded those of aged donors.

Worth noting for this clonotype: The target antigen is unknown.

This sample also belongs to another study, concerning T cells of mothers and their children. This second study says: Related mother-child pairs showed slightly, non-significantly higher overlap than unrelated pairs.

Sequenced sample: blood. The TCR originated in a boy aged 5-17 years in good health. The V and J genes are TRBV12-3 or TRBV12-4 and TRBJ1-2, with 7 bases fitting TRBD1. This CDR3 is CASIMDRNYGYTF. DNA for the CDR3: TGTGCCAGCATTATGGACAGGAACTATGGCTACACCTTC.